This entry lists 3 T cell receptor beta chains sequenced from one sample in a study of control samples from healthy donors and cancer patients. Sequencing was performed with immunoSEQ multiplex PCR; in TCRdb, only in-frame clones are kept and a portion is missing. The sample consists of tens of thousands of clones, 88% of them appearing once. Sequencing was carried out using blood. These receptors all stem from a woman in her 70s in good health.

This rearrangement joins TRBV7-2 to TRBJ2-7; 9 bases align to TRBD2. Losses at the gene ends were 5 bases for V and 2 bases for J; bases not matched to a gene: 4. CDR3 length: 14 residues. Germline CDR1 and CDR2: SGHTA and FQGNSA. The CDR3, as DNA: TGTGCCAGCAGCCCTAGCGGGAACACCTACGAGCAGTACTTC. This translates into CASSPSGNTYEQYF.

The chain recombines TRBV4-1 with TRBJ1-2; TRBD1 might be the D (6 bases). The length of the CDR3 is 15 residues. Germline-derived CDR1 and CDR2 are MGHRA and YSYEKL. V was trimmed by 0 bases and J by 8 bases, leaving 16 bases between them. CDR3 in DNA: TGCGCCAGCAGCCAAGAGCAACAGGGAAGTCGCGGCTACACCTTC. This sequence encodes CASSQEQQGSRGYTF.

The chain couples TRBV7-2 to TRBJ2-5, with no clear D. Germline lookup yields CDR1 SGHTA and CDR2 FQGNSA. CDR3 length: 12 amino acids. V was trimmed by 5 bases and J by 5 bases, leaving 9 bases between them. CDR3 region: CASSRFSETQYF. CDR3 nucleotides: TGTGCCAGCAGCAGATTCTCGGAGACCCAGTACTTC.